The 14 T cell receptor beta chains in this list originate from one sample, sequenced in a study of blood T cell repertoires in COVID-19. TCRdb's table, derived via immunoSEQ multiplex PCR, lists solely in-frame clones and lacks some. The sample lists under 85,000 clones, 90% occurring once. Sequenced sample: peripheral blood. These receptors were taken from a middle-aged man with acute or convalescent COVID-19.

This chain uses TRBV6-5 with TRBJ2-3; possible D gene TRBD2, 6 bases. V dropped 6 bases and J dropped 8 bases, with 21 bases sitting between them. This CDR3 is built from 15 residues. Germline V lookup: CDR1 MNHEY, CDR2 SVGAGI. The chain's CDR3 is CASSGRDSSGGTQYF. The CDR3 coding sequence is TGTGCCAGCAGCGGACGGGACTCCAGCGGAGGTACGCAGTATTTT.

The rearrangement uses TRBV29-1 and TRBJ2-2; possible D gene TRBD2, 5 bases. V shed 0 bases and J shed 6 bases, with 11 bases lying between them. The germline gives CDR1 SQVTM, CDR2 ANQGSEA. The CDR3 is 14 amino acids. The CDR3 here is CSVEDAREAGELFF. CDR3 nucleotide sequence: TGCAGCGTTGAAGATGCTCGGGAAGCCGGGGAGCTGTTTTTT.

The chain carries TRBV27 and TRBJ1-1; 8 positions agree with TRBD1. This CDR3 spans 15 amino acids. V was clipped by 5 bases and J by 1 base; unmatched bases: 6. Germline lookup yields CDR1 MNHEY and CDR2 SMNVEV (reference sequence). CDR3 residues: CASSAGQVPNTEAFF. The CDR3 nucleotides read TGTGCCAGCAGTGCGGGACAGGTTCCGAACACTGAAGCTTTCTTT.

The chain recombines TRBV5-4 with TRBJ2-1, with TRBD2 matching 13 bases. This CDR3 spans 16 amino acids. V trimming: 4 bases; J trimming: 7 bases; junction bases outside the gene matches: 8. Germline CDR1 reads SGHNT; CDR2 reads YYREEE (reference sequence). The CDR3, as DNA: TGTGCCAGCAGCCCCGGACTAGCGGGAGCTACAAATGAGCAGTTCTTC. Translating it yields CASSPGLAGATNEQFF.

The V call is TRBV6-2 or TRBV6-3, the J call TRBJ1-5; 11 positions agree with TRBD1. J was trimmed by 6 bases and V by 5 bases; bases with no gene match: 6. In germline, CDR1 is MNHEY, CDR2 SVGEGT. This CDR3 contains 15 residues. The CDR3 nucleotides are TGTGCCAGCAGTGCCGGACAGGGGGCTGTTCAGCCCCAGCATTTT. Translation: CASSAGQGAVQPQHF.

The chain has TRBV20-1 and TRBJ1-1; maybe TRBD1 (5 bases). The V end lost 3 bases, the J end lost 6 bases, and 17 bases lay between the germline ends. This CDR3 contains 14 residues. The germline V gene has CDR1 DFQATT and CDR2 SNEGSKA (reference sequence). CDR3 sequence reads: CSASWRGFGPEAFF. The DNA of the CDR3 is TGCAGTGCTAGTTGGAGGGGATTTGGGCCTGAAGCTTTCTTT.

J is TRBJ2-1 and V is TRBV5-1; 7 bases map to TRBD1. The CDR3 length is 14 residues. With 0 bases clipped from V and 4 bases from J, the junction kept 1 base outside the gene matches. The germline V gene encodes CDR1 SGHRS and CDR2 YFSETQ. The DNA of the CDR3 is TGCGCCAGCAGCTTGGGACAGGGATACAATGAGCAGTTCTTC. Translated: CASSLGQGYNEQFF.

The rearrangement links TRBV30 to TRBJ1-5; 10 bases are a match to TRBD1. Germline-derived CDR1 and CDR2 are GTSNPN and SVGIG (reference sequence). The CDR3 length is 18 residues. V shed 2 bases, J shed 1 base, and the junction held 11 bases outside the gene matches. The CDR3 is CAWSRDRGLGLSNQPQHF. The CDR3 nucleotides read TGTGCCTGGAGTCGGGACAGGGGTTTGGGGTTGAGCAATCAGCCCCAGCATTTT.

The CDR3 coding sequence is TGTGCCAGCAGCCTCTCACTAGCGGGTTTCAACGAGCAGTACTTC. Translated, it gives CASSLSLAGFNEQYF. This chain connects TRBV3-1 (or the pseudogene TRBV3-2) to TRBJ2-7, with 9 bases aligning to TRBD2. The J segment lost 5 bases and the V segment lost 4 bases, leaving 9 bases of the junction unmatched. This CDR3 spans 15 amino acids. Germline CDR1 is LGHDT and CDR2 is YNNKEL (reference sequence).

V is TRBV5-4 and J is TRBJ2-5, with 9 bases that match TRBD2. The junction had 12 bases not matched to a gene; V was cut back by 0 bases and J by 6 bases. The CDR3 has 17 residues. CDR1 is SGHNT and CDR2 is YYREEE in the germline V gene (reference sequence). The CDR3 region is CASSLGLAGNTGKTQYF. The DNA for the CDR3 is TGTGCCAGCAGCTTGGGGCTAGCGGGAAATACGGGAAAGACCCAGTACTTC.

This clone has just a few counts. The rearrangement uses TRBV27 and TRBJ2-7; 7 nucleotides agree with TRBD1. Trimming removed 3 bases from V and 3 bases from J; junction bases left unmatched: 5. Germline assignment: CDR1 MNHEY and CDR2 SMNVEV (reference sequence). CDR3 length: 14 residues. DNA of the CDR3: TGTGCCAGCAGTTTCGGACAGGATCACTACGAGCAGTACTTC. It yields the protein CASSFGQDHYEQYF.

As DNA, the CDR3 is TGTGCCAGCAGCCAAGATGCGGGTGATGATGAGCAGTTCTTC. It encodes CASSQDAGDDEQFF. V usage is TRBV3-1 (or the pseudogene TRBV3-2) and J usage is TRBJ2-1, with D perhaps TRBD2 (5 bases). The CDR3 is 14 residues long. V lost 0 bases to trimming and J lost 8 bases, with 11 bases between them. CDR1 and CDR2 (germline): LGHDT, YNNKEL (reference sequence).

The CDR3 coding sequence is TGTGCCAGCAGCCAAGGGGCCGACGGCTATGGCTACACCTTC. Translation: CASSQGADGYGYTF. The chain recombines TRBV14 with TRBJ1-2; D is uncertain. V dropped 1 base and J dropped 4 bases, with 10 bases sitting between them. Germline lookup yields CDR1 SGHDN and CDR2 FVKESK. CDR3 size: 14 residues. Full variable domain (outside the CDR3, taken from reference TRBV14 and TRBJ1-2): EAGVTQFPSHSVIEKGQTVTLRCDPISGHDNLYWYRRVMGKEIKFLLHFVKESKQDESGMPNNRFLAERTGGTYSTLKVQPAELEDSGVYFCASSQGADGYGYTFGSGTRLTVV.

Only a few counts were recorded for this clone. The identical CDR3 is also encoded by other nucleotide sequences in the sample. The genes are TRBV7-9 and TRBJ2-2; no reliable D call. The germline V gene has CDR1 SEHNR and CDR2 FQNEAQ (reference sequence). With 3 bases removed from V and 0 bases from J, the gap between germline ends came to 5 bases. CDR3 length: 14 residues. The CDR3 sequence is CASSFRANTGELFF. For the CDR3, the DNA is TGTGCCAGCAGCTTCCGGGCGAACACCGGGGAGCTGTTTTTT.